Included here is one T cell receptor (beta chain) sequence, with context. Its specificity is not known. The data belong to a study of CD8 T cells in ankylosing spondylitis. The CDR3 runs to 16 residues. Germline V gene data show CDR1 as SGHTA and CDR2 as FQGNSA. V gave up 3 bases and J gave up 3 bases, with 18 bases separating them. General study findings and limits: What appeared characteristic of ankylosing spondylitis blood was a TCR beta motif of eight highly homologous variants. In synovial fluid and blood from reactive arthritis, some motif variants were previously reported. The clones that were linked to disease were reported to be significantly enriched in matched synovial fluid samples from ankylosing spondylitis patients. Those disease-linked clones were CD8+; they were also relatively rare in peripheral blood.

TCRdb reprocessed the 5' RACE reads via MiXCR and lists one record per CDR3 protein. The sample holds 700,000 or so distinct CDR3 sequences, roughly 19% seen once. The chain employs TRBV7-2 and TRBJ2-7, with a possible D match to TRBD1 (6 bases). This receptor was obtained from a male donor with ankylosing spondylitis. Input material: blood, either unsorted or a sorted T cell fraction (not recorded which). CDR3 amino acids: CASSFWGLDGVYEQYF. In DNA, the CDR3 is TGTGCCAGCAGCTTCTGGGGGCTTGATGGTGTCTACGAGCAGTACTTC.